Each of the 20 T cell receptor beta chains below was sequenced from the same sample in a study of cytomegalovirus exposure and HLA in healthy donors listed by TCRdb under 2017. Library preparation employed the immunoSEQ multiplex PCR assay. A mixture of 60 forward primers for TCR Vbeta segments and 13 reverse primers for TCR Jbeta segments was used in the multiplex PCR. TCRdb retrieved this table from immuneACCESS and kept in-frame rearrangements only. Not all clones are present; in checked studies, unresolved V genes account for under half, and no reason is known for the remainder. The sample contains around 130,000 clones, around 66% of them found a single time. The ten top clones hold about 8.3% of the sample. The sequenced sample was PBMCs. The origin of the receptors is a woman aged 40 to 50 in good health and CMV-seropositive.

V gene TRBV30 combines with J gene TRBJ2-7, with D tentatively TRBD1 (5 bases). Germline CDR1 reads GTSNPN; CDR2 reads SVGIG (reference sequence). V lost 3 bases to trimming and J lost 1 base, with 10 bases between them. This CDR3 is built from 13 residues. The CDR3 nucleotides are TGTGCCTGGAGACCAGCAGGGTCCTACGAGCAGTACTTC. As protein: CAWRPAGSYEQYF.

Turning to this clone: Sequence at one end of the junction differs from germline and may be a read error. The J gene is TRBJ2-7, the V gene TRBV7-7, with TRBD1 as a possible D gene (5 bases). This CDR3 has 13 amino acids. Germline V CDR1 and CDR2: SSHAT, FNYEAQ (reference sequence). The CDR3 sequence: CASSLRTGREQYF. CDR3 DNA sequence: TGTGCTAGCAGTCTCCGCACAGGTCGGGAGCAGTACTTC.

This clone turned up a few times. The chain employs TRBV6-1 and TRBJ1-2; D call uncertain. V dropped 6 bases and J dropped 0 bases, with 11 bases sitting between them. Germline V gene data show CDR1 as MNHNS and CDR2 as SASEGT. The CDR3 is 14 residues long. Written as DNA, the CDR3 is TGTGCCAGCAGGTCCGCTCCAGCTAACTATGGCTACACCTTC. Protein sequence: CASRSAPANYGYTF.

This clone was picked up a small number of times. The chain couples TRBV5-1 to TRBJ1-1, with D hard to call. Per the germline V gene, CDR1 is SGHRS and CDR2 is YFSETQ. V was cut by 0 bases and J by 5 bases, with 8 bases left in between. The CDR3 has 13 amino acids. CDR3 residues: CASSLAGETEAFF. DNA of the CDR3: TGCGCCAGCAGCTTGGCCGGGGAGACTGAAGCTTTCTTT. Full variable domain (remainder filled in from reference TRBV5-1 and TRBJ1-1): KAGVTQTPRYLIKTRGQQVTLSCSPISGHRSVSWYQQTPGQGLQFLFEYFSETQRNKGNFPGRFSGRQFSNSRSEMNVSTLELGDSALYLCASSLAGETEAFFGQGTRLTVV.

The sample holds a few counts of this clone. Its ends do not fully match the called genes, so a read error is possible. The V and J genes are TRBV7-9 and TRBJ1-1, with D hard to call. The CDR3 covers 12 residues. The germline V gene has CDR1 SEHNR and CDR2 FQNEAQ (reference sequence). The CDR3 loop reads CSSSLRNTEAFF. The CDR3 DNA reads TGTTCCAGCAGCCTCAGGAACACTGAAGCTTTCTTT. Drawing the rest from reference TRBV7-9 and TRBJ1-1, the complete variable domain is DTGVSQNPRHKITKRGQNVTFRCDPISEHNRLYWYRQTLGQGPEFLTYFQNEAQLEKSRLLSDRFSAERPKGSFSTLEIQRTEQGDSAMYLCSSSLRNTEAFFGQGTRLTVV.

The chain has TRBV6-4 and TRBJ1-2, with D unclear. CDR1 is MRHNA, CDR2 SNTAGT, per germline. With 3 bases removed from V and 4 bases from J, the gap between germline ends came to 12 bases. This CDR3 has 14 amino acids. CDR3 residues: CASSEQVASYGYTF. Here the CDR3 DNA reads TGTGCCAGCAGTGAACAAGTTGCAAGCTATGGCTACACCTTC.

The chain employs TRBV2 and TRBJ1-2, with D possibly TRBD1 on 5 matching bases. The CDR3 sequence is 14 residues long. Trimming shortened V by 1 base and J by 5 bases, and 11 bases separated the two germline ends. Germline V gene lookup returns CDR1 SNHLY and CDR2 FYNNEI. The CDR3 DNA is TGTGCCAGCAGTGAAGGGGGGGGGATTTATGGCTACACCTTC. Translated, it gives CASSEGGGIYGYTF.

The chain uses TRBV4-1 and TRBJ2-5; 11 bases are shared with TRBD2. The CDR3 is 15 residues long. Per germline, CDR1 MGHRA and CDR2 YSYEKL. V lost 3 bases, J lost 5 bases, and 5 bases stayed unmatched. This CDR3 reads CASSHSGGALETQYF. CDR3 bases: TGCGCCAGCAGCCATAGCGGGGGGGCCTTGGAGACCCAGTACTTC.

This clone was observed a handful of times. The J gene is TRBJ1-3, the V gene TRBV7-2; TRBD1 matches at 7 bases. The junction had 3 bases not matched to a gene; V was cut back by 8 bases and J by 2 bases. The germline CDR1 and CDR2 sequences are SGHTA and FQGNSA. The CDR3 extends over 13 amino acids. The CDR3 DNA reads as TGTGCCAGCGGAAGGGGGCCTGGAAACACCATATATTTT. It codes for CASGRGPGNTIYF. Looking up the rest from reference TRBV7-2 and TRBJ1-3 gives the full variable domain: GAGVSQSPSNKVTEKGKDVELRCDPISGHTALYWYRQSLGQGLEFLIYFQGNSAPDKSGLPSDRFSAERTGGSVSTLTIQRTQQEDSAVYLCASGRGPGNTIYFGEGSWLTVV.

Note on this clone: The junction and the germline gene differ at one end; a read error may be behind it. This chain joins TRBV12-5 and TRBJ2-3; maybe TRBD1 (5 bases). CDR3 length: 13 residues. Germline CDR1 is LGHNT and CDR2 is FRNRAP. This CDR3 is CASGLVDGRAQNF. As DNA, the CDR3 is TGTGCTAGTGGTTTGGTAGATGGCAGGGCACAGAATTTT.

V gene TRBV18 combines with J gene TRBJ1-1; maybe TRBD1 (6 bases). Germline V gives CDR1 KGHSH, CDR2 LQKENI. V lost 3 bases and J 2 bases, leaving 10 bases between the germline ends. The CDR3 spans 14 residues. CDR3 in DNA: TGTGCCAGCTCACCCGCGACAGGAAACACTGAAGCTTTCTTT. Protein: CASSPATGNTEAFF.

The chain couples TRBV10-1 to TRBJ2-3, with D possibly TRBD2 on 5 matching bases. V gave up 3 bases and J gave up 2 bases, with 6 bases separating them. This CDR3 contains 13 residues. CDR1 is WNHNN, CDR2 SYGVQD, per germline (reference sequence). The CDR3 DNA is TGCGCCAGCAGTGACCGGGACACAGATACGCAGTATTTT. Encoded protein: CASSDRDTDTQYF.

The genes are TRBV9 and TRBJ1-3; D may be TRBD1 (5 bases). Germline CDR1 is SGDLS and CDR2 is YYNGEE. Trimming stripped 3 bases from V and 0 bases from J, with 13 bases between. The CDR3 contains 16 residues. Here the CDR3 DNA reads TGTGCCAGCAGCGGACTAGACAGTTACTCTGGAAACACCATATATTTT. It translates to CASSGLDSYSGNTIYF.

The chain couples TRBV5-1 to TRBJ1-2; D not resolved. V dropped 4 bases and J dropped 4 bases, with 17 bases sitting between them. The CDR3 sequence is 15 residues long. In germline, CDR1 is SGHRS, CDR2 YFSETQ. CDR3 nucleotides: TGCGCCAGCAGCGCCGGTCCGGGTATAAGCTATGGCTACACCTTC. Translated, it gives CASSAGPGISYGYTF.

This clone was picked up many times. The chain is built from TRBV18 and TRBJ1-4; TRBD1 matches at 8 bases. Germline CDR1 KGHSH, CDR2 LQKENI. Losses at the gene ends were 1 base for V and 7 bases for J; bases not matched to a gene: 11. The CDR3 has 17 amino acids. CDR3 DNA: TGTGCCAGCTCACCACTTGTTATGGGGACAGGAGGTGAAAAACTGTTTTTT. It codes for CASSPLVMGTGGEKLFF.

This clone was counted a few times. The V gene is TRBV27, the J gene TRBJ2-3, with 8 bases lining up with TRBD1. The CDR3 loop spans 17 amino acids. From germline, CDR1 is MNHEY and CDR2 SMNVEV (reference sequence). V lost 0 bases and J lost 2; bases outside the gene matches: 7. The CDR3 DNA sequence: TGTGCCAGCAGTTTATCGAGTGACAGGGGATTCACAGATACGCAGTATTTT. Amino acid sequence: CASSLSSDRGFTDTQYF.

Here the CDR3 DNA reads TGTGCCAGAAGCATCGACGAAGCGGACAGCAATGAGCAGTTCTTC. Amino acid sequence: CARSIDEADSNEQFF. The chain joins TRBV5-3 to TRBJ2-1; weak D call: TRBD1 (6 bases). TRBV5-3 is treated as an ORF (open reading frame) with a function not yet certain. This CDR3 region has 15 residues. With 4 bases removed from V and 6 bases from J, the gap between germline ends came to 17 bases.

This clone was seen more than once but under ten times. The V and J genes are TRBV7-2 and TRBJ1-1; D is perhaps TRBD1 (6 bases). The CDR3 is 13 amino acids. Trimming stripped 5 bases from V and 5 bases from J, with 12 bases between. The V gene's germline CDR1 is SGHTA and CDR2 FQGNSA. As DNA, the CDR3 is TGTGCCAGCAGCCTCGACAGGCAGACTGAAGCTTTCTTT. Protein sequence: CASSLDRQTEAFF.

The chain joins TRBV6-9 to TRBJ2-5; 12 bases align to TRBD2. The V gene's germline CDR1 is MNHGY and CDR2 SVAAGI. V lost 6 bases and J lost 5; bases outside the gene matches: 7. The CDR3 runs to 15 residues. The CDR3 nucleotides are TGTGCCAGCAGCTGGACTAGCGGGGAGGGGGAGACCCAGTACTTC. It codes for CASSWTSGEGETQYF.

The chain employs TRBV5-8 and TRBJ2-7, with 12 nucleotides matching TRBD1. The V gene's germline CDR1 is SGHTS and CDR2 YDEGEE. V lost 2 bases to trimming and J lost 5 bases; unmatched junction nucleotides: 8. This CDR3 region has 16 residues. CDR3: CASSFRAGQGAHEQYF. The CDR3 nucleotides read TGTGCCAGCAGCTTTCGGGCGGGACAGGGGGCACACGAGCAGTACTTC.